This note documents a single T cell receptor (beta chain) sequence. Its specificity is not known. The CDR3 sequence is 13 residues long. Germline trimming cut 7 bases from V and 5 bases from J; bases unmatched to any gene: 3. CDR1 SGHRS and CDR2 YFSETQ come from the germline V gene. The data derive from a study of T cell responses to AZD1222 COVID-19 vaccine. Method: immunoSEQ multiplex PCR; TCRdb's copy keeps in-frame clones and lacks some. The sample has some 170,000 clones, 75% to 90% seen once. Study-level findings and limits: At baseline, just five to seven AZD1222 recipients tested seropositive. Spike regions recognized by vaccine-associated CD4 TCRs spanned the protein, led by 160-218 and 743-854. Regions left unmutated in variants are reportedly the target of nearly half of spike-specific TCRs. Females outnumbered males among donors, who were mostly white British; clonal diversity was possibly underestimated.

The specimen comprised peripheral blood, sampled 28 days after the second dose of the MenACWY control vaccine. The clonotype comes from an adult who received the MenACWY meningococcal vaccine as a control. This chain links TRBV5-1 with TRBJ1-6, with 7 positions matching TRBD1. The CDR3 bases are TGCGCCAGCTCCGGGACAGATAATTCACCCCTCCACTTT. It yields the protein CASSGTDNSPLHF.